One sample yielded the 17 T cell receptor beta chains listed below, sequenced in a study of blood T cell repertoires in COVID-19. Libraries were prepared by immunoSEQ multiplex PCR; TCRdb keeps only in-frame clonotypes and omits some of them. The sample lists around 52,000 clones, 82% occurring once. The sequenced sample consisted of peripheral blood. These receptors were collected from a woman of 80 years or more with acute or convalescent COVID-19.

V gene TRBV5-1 combines with J gene TRBJ1-3, with 8 bases identical to TRBD1. The CDR3 has 14 residues. The J segment lost 8 bases and the V segment lost 0 bases, leaving 4 bases of the junction unmatched. Germline V gene sequence: CDR1 SGHRS, CDR2 YFSETQ. The CDR3, as DNA: TGCGCCAGCAGCTTGGGGACAGGGATTCACACCATATATTTT. Its translation: CASSLGTGIHTIYF.

The chain joins TRBV7-9 to TRBJ2-7, with 10 bases fitting TRBD1. The J segment lost 4 bases and the V segment lost 5 bases, leaving 8 bases of the junction unmatched. The CDR3 runs 15 residues. CDR1 SEHNR and CDR2 FQNEAQ come from the germline V gene (reference sequence). The CDR3 region is CASSQDRGRGYEQYF. The CDR3 bases are TGTGCCAGCAGCCAGGACAGGGGGAGGGGGTACGAGCAGTACTTC.

V usage is TRBV24-1 and J usage is TRBJ2-6; 8 bases match TRBD1. Losses at the gene ends were 3 bases for V and 2 bases for J; bases not matched to a gene: 11. This CDR3 is 19 amino acids long. The germline CDR1 and CDR2 sequences are KGHDR and SFDVKD. The CDR3 nucleotides are TGTGCCACCAGTGATAACAGGGGGACCTCGGGCCCTGGGGCCAACGTCCTGACTTTC. This sequence encodes CATSDNRGTSGPGANVLTF.

This clone has just a few counts. The chain links TRBV9 to TRBJ1-6; no clear D. Trimming stripped 0 bases from V and 9 bases from J, with 7 bases between. The CDR3 contains 13 residues. The germline V gene encodes CDR1 SGDLS and CDR2 YYNGEE. In nucleotides, the CDR3 is TGTGCCAGCAGCGTAGCCGCGAGTTCACCCCTCCACTTT. Encoded protein: CASSVAASSPLHF. Looking up the rest from reference TRBV9 and TRBJ1-6 gives the full variable domain: DSGVTQTPKHLITATGQRVTLRCSPRSGDLSVYWYQQSLDQGLQFLIQYYNGEERAKGNILERFSAQQFPDLHSELNLSSLELGDSALYFCASSVAASSPLHFGNGTRLTVT.

The rearrangement links TRBV11-2 to TRBJ2-7, with D perhaps TRBD2 (5 bases). The length of the CDR3 is 14 residues. V was shortened by 4 bases and J by 4 bases, with 14 bases between the two germline ends. The V gene's germline CDR1 is SGHAT and CDR2 FQNNGV. Written as DNA, the CDR3 is TGTGCCAGCAGCTCCATTCAGCGGTTGTACGAGCAGTACTTC. Translation gives CASSSIQRLYEQYF.

This clone was recorded a few times. The J gene is TRBJ2-5, the V gene TRBV7-9; maybe TRBD1 (5 bases). Germline V gene data show CDR1 as SEHNR and CDR2 as FQNEAQ (reference sequence). V lost 5 bases and J lost 2, with 15 bases in between. The CDR3 has 15 residues. In DNA, the CDR3 is TGTGCCAGCAGCGTGGATTCAAGACAGCAAGAGACCCAGTACTTC. It yields the protein CASSVDSRQQETQYF.

This sequence joins TRBV27 and TRBJ1-2, with unresolved D. The CDR3 spans 13 residues. Germline V CDR1 and CDR2: MNHEY, SMNVEV (reference sequence). V lost 6 bases, J lost 0 bases, and 8 bases lay in between. The CDR3 DNA sequence: TGTGCCAGCAGGGAAGAGGCTAACTATGGCTACACCTTC. Encoded protein: CASREEANYGYTF.

The chain joins TRBV19 to TRBJ2-6; D ambiguous. V lost 6 bases and J lost 2, with 11 bases in between. Germline loops: CDR1 LNHDA, CDR2 SQIVND (reference sequence). The CDR3 covers 15 residues. CDR3 residues: CASRAPHTGANVLTF. CDR3 DNA sequence: TGTGCCAGTAGGGCACCCCACACTGGGGCCAACGTCCTGACTTTC.

The rearrangement joins TRBV2 to TRBJ2-7; 8 bases line up with TRBD2. The CDR3 sequence is 14 residues long. V lost 6 bases and J lost 2; bases outside the gene matches: 6. From germline, CDR1 is SNHLY and CDR2 FYNNEI. The DNA of the CDR3 is TGTGCCAGCAGACCGGGACTAGAAGCCTACGAGCAGTACTTC. Encoded protein: CASRPGLEAYEQYF.

The chain recombines TRBV19 with TRBJ1-2; 10 bases are shared with TRBD1. CDR1 is LNHDA and CDR2 is SQIVND in the germline V gene (reference sequence). The CDR3 length is 15 residues. The V and J ends lost 5 bases and 4 bases, in that order; junction bases with no gene match: 7. CDR3 residues: CASSSDRGLVYGYTF. Here the CDR3 DNA reads TGTGCCAGTAGTTCTGACAGGGGGCTTGTCTATGGCTACACCTTC.

The V call is TRBV2, the J call TRBJ2-3; 9 nucleotides align to TRBD2. Unmatched junction bases numbered 10, after V lost 6 bases and J lost 6 bases. There are 15 residues in the CDR3. Germline loops: CDR1 SNHLY, CDR2 FYNNEI. The DNA of the CDR3 is TGTGCCAGCAGCCCCGACGGACTAGCGTGGGATACGCAGTATTTT. Translated: CASSPDGLAWDTQYF.

V usage is TRBV14 and J usage is TRBJ1-6, with no clear D. CDR3 size: 13 residues. Germline V gene data show CDR1 as SGHDN and CDR2 as FVKESK. V was pared by 1 base and J by 6 bases, with 4 bases between. CDR3 coding DNA: TGTGCCAGCAGCCAAGTGCGTAATTCACCCCTCCACTTT. Protein sequence: CASSQVRNSPLHF.

This clone was seen only a few times. The rearrangement uses TRBV6-5 and TRBJ1-1; the match to TRBD1 covers 8 bases. Trimming removed 6 bases from V and 1 base from J; junction bases left unmatched: 7. Germline-derived CDR1 and CDR2 are MNHEY and SVGAGI. The CDR3 totals 15 residues. CDR3 nucleotides: TGTGCCAGCAGGGGGCAGGGGGCTGGGAACACTGAAGCTTTCTTT. Encoded protein: CASRGQGAGNTEAFF.

The chain recombines TRBV28 with TRBJ2-5; maybe TRBD1 (6 bases). V shed 6 bases and J shed 9 bases, with 29 bases lying between them. CDR3 length equals 17 residues. CDR1 is MDHEN, CDR2 SYDVKM, per germline. CDR3 region: CASSLRGTGRPQSAQYF. As DNA, the CDR3 is TGTGCCAGCAGCTTAAGGGGGACGGGACGACCCCAATCGGCCCAGTACTTC.

The V call is TRBV28, the J call TRBJ2-5; D not resolved. V lost 3 bases, J lost 12 bases, and 11 bases lay in between. CDR1 MDHEN and CDR2 SYDVKM come from the germline V gene. This CDR3 has 11 amino acids. In nucleotides, the CDR3 is TGTGCCAGCAGTTTCCGAGCCGACAAGTACTTC. Amino acids: CASSFRADKYF. Complete variable domain (other parts from reference TRBV28 and TRBJ2-5): DVKVTQSSRYLVKRTGEKVFLECVQDMDHENMFWYRQDPGLGLRLIYFSYDVKMKEKGDIPEGYSVSREKKERFSLILESASTNQTSMYLCASSFRADKYFGPGTRLLVL.

This sequence joins TRBV19 and TRBJ2-2; possible D gene TRBD2, 6 bases. The germline V gene has CDR1 LNHDA and CDR2 SQIVND (reference sequence). The CDR3 is 15 amino acids. V was cut by 7 bases and J by 2 bases, with 14 bases left in between. For the CDR3, the DNA is TGTGCCAGTACCCTCGGGGGTAGAAACACCGGGGAGCTGTTTTTT. Its translation is CASTLGGRNTGELFF.

V gene TRBV28 combines with J gene TRBJ1-4; TRBD1 is a possible D gene (6 bases). Per the germline V gene, CDR1 is MDHEN and CDR2 is SYDVKM. The CDR3 covers 16 residues. Trimming removed 7 bases from V and 7 bases from J, with 22 bases in between. The CDR3 loop is CASKTTRDTVREKLFF. The CDR3 coding sequence is TGTGCCAGCAAAACCACCCGGGACACCGTCCGTGAAAAACTGTTTTTT.